The 32 T cell receptor beta chains below all came from one sample that was sequenced in a study of Ad26.COV2.S vaccination and SARS-CoV-2 variants. Generated by immunoSEQ multiplex PCR, the TCRdb table keeps only in-frame clones and is missing some. The sample shows over 400,000 clones, approximately 89% of them seen only once. Treatment described: around 19 received Ad26.COV2.S at low or high dose, single or two shots; several received placebo; per-sample allocation not given. Each sample was drawn 63 days after the first injection (of vaccine or placebo). This specimen consisted of peripheral blood, obtained in a trial of Ad26.COV2.S vaccine versus placebo. The origin of the receptors is a person between 18 and 65 years old who received the Ad26.COV2.S COVID-19 vaccine or a placebo.

The chain employs TRBV3-1 (or the pseudogene TRBV3-2) and TRBJ2-3; D remains ambiguous. V lost 1 base, J lost 2 bases, and 16 bases lay in between. The length of the CDR3 is 17 residues. CDR1 and CDR2 (germline): LGHDT, YNNKEL (reference sequence). The CDR3, as DNA: TGTGCCAGCAGCCAAGTTTTAGGAGAAGAGGCCACAGATACGCAGTATTTT. The encoded protein is CASSQVLGEEATDTQYF.

V gene TRBV29-1 combines with J gene TRBJ2-7; 8 nucleotides match TRBD1. Germline lookup yields CDR1 SQVTM and CDR2 ANQGSEA. The CDR3 covers 13 residues. With V trimmed by 8 bases and J by 3 bases, 9 bases remained unmatched. CDR3: CSFGQGPFYEQYF. CDR3 bases: TGCAGCTTTGGACAGGGCCCTTTCTACGAGCAGTACTTC.

In its sample, this clone was seen a few times. The chain carries TRBV5-6 and TRBJ1-5; 8 bases match TRBD1. The V segment lost 1 base and the J segment 10 bases; nucleotides outside the gene matches: 10. In germline, CDR1 is SGHDT, CDR2 YYEEEE. This CDR3 region has 15 residues. The CDR3 loop reads CASSLYGQGPLPQHF. The CDR3 coding sequence is TGTGCCAGCAGCTTGTACGGACAGGGCCCTCTCCCCCAGCATTTT.

The chain combines TRBV7-9 with TRBJ1-1, with D maybe TRBD1 (5 bases). Germline values: CDR1 SEHNR, CDR2 FQNEAQ (reference sequence). V was trimmed by 5 bases and J by 0 bases, leaving 13 bases between them. CDR3 length equals 15 residues. CDR3 bases: TGTGCCAGCAGCCCCCCCCCAGGGATGAACACTGAAGCTTTCTTT. Translation: CASSPPPGMNTEAFF.

The chain joins TRBV2 to TRBJ2-1; TRBD2 agrees at 11 bases. V shed 5 bases, J shed 3 bases, and the junction held 9 bases outside the gene matches. Germline lookup yields CDR1 SNHLY and CDR2 FYNNEI. The CDR3 runs 17 residues. CDR3 amino acids: CASSRRPGTSGYNEQFF. The CDR3 region has the DNA TGTGCCAGCAGTCGACGACCCGGGACTAGCGGCTACAATGAGCAGTTCTTC.

The chain couples TRBV5-6 to TRBJ2-6, with TRBD1 identical over 7 bases. V was clipped by 0 bases and J by 0 bases; unmatched bases: 3. CDR1 is SGHDT and CDR2 is YYEEEE in the germline V gene. The CDR3 runs to 17 residues. CDR3 in amino acids: CASSLAGQLSGANVLTF. DNA of the CDR3: TGTGCCAGCAGCTTGGCGGGACAGCTCTCTGGGGCCAACGTCCTGACTTTC.

The CDR3 coding sequence is TGTGCCAGCAGCCAAGGGAGGGTATACGAGCAGTACGTC. This encodes CASSQGRVYEQYV. The chain combines TRBV14 with TRBJ2-7; perhaps TRBD2 as D (6 bases). Deletions cut 1 base from V and 4 bases from J, with 8 bases between. Germline values: CDR1 SGHDN, CDR2 FVKESK. CDR3 length: 13 amino acids.

This chain connects TRBV4-2 to TRBJ1-5; D call uncertain. V dropped 0 bases and J dropped 0 bases, with 6 bases sitting between them. Germline CDR1 is LGHNA and CDR2 is YNFKEQ. This CDR3 region has 15 residues. The DNA for the CDR3 is TGTGCCAGCAGCCAAGAGGGCCATAGCAATCAGCCCCAGCATTTT. It specifies CASSQEGHSNQPQHF.

This chain links TRBV6-2 or TRBV6-3 with TRBJ2-4; possible D gene TRBD1, 5 bases. The CDR3 spans 16 residues. CDR1 MNHEY and CDR2 SVGEGT come from the germline V gene. V gave up 5 bases and J gave up 0 bases, with 14 bases separating them. Here the CDR3 reads CASSRRQGLAKNIQYF. The CDR3 nucleotides read TGTGCCAGCAGTCGCCGCCAGGGTTTAGCCAAAAACATTCAGTACTTC.

The gene calls are TRBV6-5 and TRBJ1-2; D is unresolved. Germline lookup yields CDR1 MNHEY and CDR2 SVGAGI. This CDR3 region has 13 residues. Trimming stripped 0 bases from V and 8 bases from J, with 10 bases between. The CDR3 DNA reads as TGTGCCAGCAGTTACTCTCAACTAGGGGGCTACACCTTC. Its protein is CASSYSQLGGYTF.

This clone was recorded once. This chain links TRBV9 with TRBJ1-2; unclear D gene. This CDR3 contains 15 residues. The germline V and J ends were trimmed by 4 bases and 8 bases, with 21 bases remaining between them. Germline lookup yields CDR1 SGDLS and CDR2 YYNGEE. CDR3 residues: CASSPIDEIVGGYTF. In DNA form, the CDR3 reads TGTGCCAGCAGCCCCATCGATGAGATTGTAGGCGGCTACACCTTC.

This chain links TRBV4-3 with TRBJ1-5; D unclear. The ends were cut back, 1 base at V and 0 bases at J, with 7 bases in the middle. This CDR3 spans 15 amino acids. In germline, CDR1 is LGHNA, CDR2 YSLEER. The DNA of the CDR3 is TGCGCCAGCAGCCAAGGACATTATAGCAATCAGCCCCAGCATTTT. Protein product: CASSQGHYSNQPQHF.

V usage is TRBV11-2 and J usage is TRBJ2-7; TRBD2 might be the D (6 bases). The CDR3 totals 15 residues. Germline V gives CDR1 SGHAT, CDR2 FQNNGV. V was shortened by 5 bases and J by 0 bases, with 14 bases between the two germline ends. The CDR3 region is CASSPTGTPSYEQYF. The CDR3, as DNA: TGTGCCAGCAGCCCCACCGGGACTCCCTCCTACGAGCAGTACTTC.

The CDR3 nucleotides are TGTGCCAGCAGAAGGCCCGGGGACGGAAACACCATATATTTT. Residues: CASRRPGDGNTIYF. The rearrangement joins TRBV6-5 to TRBJ1-3; possibly TRBD1 for D (5 bases). Trimming stripped 6 bases from V and 4 bases from J, with 13 bases between. The CDR3 runs 14 residues. Germline CDR1 is MNHEY and CDR2 is SVGAGI.

The chain has TRBV28 and TRBJ1-2, with a possible D match to TRBD1 (5 bases). Between the trimmed V and J ends, which lost 5 bases and 5 bases, there was a span of 15 bases. Germline CDR1 reads MDHEN; CDR2 reads SYDVKM. This CDR3 has 14 residues. CDR3 coding DNA: TGTGCCAGCAGTACCGGGACGGATGGGTATGGCTACACCTTC. Translation: CASSTGTDGYGYTF.

The V gene is TRBV6-5, the J gene TRBJ2-7, with D tentatively TRBD2 (5 bases). In germline, CDR1 is MNHEY, CDR2 SVGAGI. The CDR3 is 14 residues long. V was pared by 5 bases and J by 3 bases, with 14 bases between. The CDR3 region is CASSLRGPGYEQYV. CDR3 nucleotide sequence: TGTGCCAGCAGTCTTAGAGGGCCGGGCTACGAGCAGTACGTC.

The chain is built from TRBV5-4 and TRBJ2-3; TRBD2 matches 10 bases. Germline CDR1 SGHNT, CDR2 YYREEE (reference sequence). The CDR3 spans 15 residues. J gave up 4 bases and V 6 bases, and 8 bases lay outside the gene matches. The CDR3 DNA reads as TGTGCCAGCACCTCTAGCGGGAGATACCCAGATACGCAGTATTTT. It translates to CASTSSGRYPDTQYF. Full variable domain (outside the CDR3, taken from reference TRBV5-4 and TRBJ2-3): ETGVTQSPTHLIKTRGQQVTLRCSSQSGHNTVSWYQQALGQGPQFIFQYYREEENGRGNFPPRFSGLQFPNYSSELNVNALELDDSALYLCASTSSGRYPDTQYFGPGTRLTVL.

This clone was counted only a few times. The rearrangement uses TRBV30 and TRBJ1-3; D possibly corresponds to TRBD1 (6 bases). Trimming removed 4 bases at V and 7 bases at J, with 29 bases between. From germline, CDR1 is GTSNPN and CDR2 SVGIG (reference sequence). This CDR3 region has 18 residues. The CDR3 protein is CAWTAGSDNRVWANTIYF. CDR3 bases: TGTGCCTGGACCGCGGGGAGCGATAACAGGGTTTGGGCGAACACCATATATTTT.

V and J are TRBV5-6 and TRBJ2-3; possibly TRBD2 for D (6 bases). This CDR3 spans 18 amino acids. Germline lookup yields CDR1 SGHDT and CDR2 YYEEEE. V was clipped by 4 bases and J by 5 bases, with 26 bases between them. CDR3 nucleotides: TGTGCCAGCAGCGCGGCTGCGTTAGCCGGGGGTGGGAAAGATACGCAGTATTTT. Protein product: CASSAAALAGGGKDTQYF. Using reference TRBV5-6 and TRBJ2-3 for the parts outside the CDR3, the full variable domain is DAGVTQSPTHLIKTRGQQVTLRCSPKSGHDTVSWYQQALGQGPQFIFQYYEEEERQRGNFPDRFSGHQFPNYSSELNVNALLLGDSALYLCASSAAALAGGGKDTQYFGPGTRLTVL.

To note about this clone: The sample contains more than one DNA sequence encoding this CDR3. V and J are TRBV9 and TRBJ1-5; D gene uncertain. Germline lookup yields CDR1 SGDLS and CDR2 YYNGEE. Trimming shortened V by 0 bases and J by 5 bases, and 6 bases separated the two germline ends. This CDR3 is 13 amino acids long. CDR3 loop: CASSVDGDQPQHF. CDR3 sequence (DNA): TGTGCCAGCAGCGTAGATGGGGATCAGCCCCAGCATTTT.

Written as DNA, the CDR3 is TGCGCCAGCAGCCAAGCCTCGGGGGTAGGTGGCTACACCTTC. It encodes CASSQASGVGGYTF. The chain has TRBV4-1 and TRBJ1-2, with D perhaps TRBD1 (5 bases). CDR3 length: 14 amino acids. The V and J ends lost 1 base and 7 bases respectively, with 13 bases between them. Germline lookup yields CDR1 MGHRA and CDR2 YSYEKL.

V and J are TRBV9 and TRBJ2-2, with no clear D. The CDR3 is 13 residues long. Germline CDR1 reads SGDLS; CDR2 reads YYNGEE. The V end was cut by 4 bases, the J end by 6 bases, with 10 bases between. The CDR3 loop reads CASSLPLAGELFF. The DNA of the CDR3 is TGTGCCAGCAGCCTCCCCCTCGCCGGGGAGCTGTTTTTT.

The chain uses TRBV19 and TRBJ1-1; D gene uncertain. Trimming left V 2 bases short and J 5 bases short, with 15 bases between. CDR3 length: 15 amino acids. Germline CDR1 LNHDA, CDR2 SQIVND (reference sequence). The chain's CDR3 is CASSINPGTGTEAFF. CDR3 nucleotides: TGTGCCAGTAGTATAAATCCAGGAACTGGGACTGAAGCTTTCTTT.

The J gene is TRBJ2-7, the V gene TRBV3-1 (or the pseudogene TRBV3-2), with D possibly TRBD2 on 7 matching bases. The CDR3 covers 14 residues. V was pared by 4 bases and J by 5 bases, with 15 bases between. Germline lookup yields CDR1 LGHDT and CDR2 YNNKEL (reference sequence). CDR3 nucleotide sequence: TGTGCCAGCAGCCCCATGGGGGGGGCCCACGAGCAGTACTTC. It yields the protein CASSPMGGAHEQYF.

V is TRBV7-2 and J is TRBJ2-2, with no clear D. Germline V gives CDR1 SGHTA, CDR2 FQGNSA. There are 13 residues in the CDR3. Between the trimmed V and J ends, which lost 4 bases and 6 bases, there was a span of 9 bases. The CDR3 here is CASSSQSAGELFF. As DNA, the CDR3 is TGTGCCAGCAGCTCCCAATCAGCCGGGGAGCTGTTTTTT. The full variable domain, its missing parts supplied by reference TRBV7-2 and TRBJ2-2, is GAGVSQSPSNKVTEKGKDVELRCDPISGHTALYWYRQSLGQGLEFLIYFQGNSAPDKSGLPSDRFSAERTGGSVSTLTIQRTQQEDSAVYLCASSSQSAGELFFGEGSRLTVL.

The sample holds a few counts of this clone. The rearrangement links TRBV4-2 to TRBJ1-5, with 7 bases aligning to TRBD1. Germline CDR1 reads LGHNA; CDR2 reads YNFKEQ. The V segment lost 1 base and the J segment 6 bases; nucleotides outside the gene matches: 0. The length of the CDR3 is 13 residues. The CDR3 coding sequence is TGTGCCAGCAGCCAAGGGACAGGTCAGCCCCAGCATTTT. It encodes CASSQGTGQPQHF.

The rearrangement uses TRBV9 and TRBJ1-3; no clear D. Trimming left V 4 bases short and J 4 bases short, with 9 bases between. From germline, CDR1 is SGDLS and CDR2 YYNGEE. The CDR3 has 13 residues. CDR3 amino acids: CASSLPFGNTIYF. The CDR3, as DNA: TGTGCCAGCAGCCTGCCCTTCGGAAACACCATATATTTT. The whole variable domain, remainder taken from reference TRBV9 and TRBJ1-3, is DSGVTQTPKHLITATGQRVTLRCSPRSGDLSVYWYQQSLDQGLQFLIQYYNGEERAKGNILERFSAQQFPDLHSELNLSSLELGDSALYFCASSLPFGNTIYFGEGSWLTVV.

The chain links TRBV18 to TRBJ1-3; 7 nucleotides line up with TRBD1. Losses at the gene ends were 3 bases for V and 2 bases for J; bases not matched to a gene: 4. CDR3 length equals 15 residues. In germline, CDR1 is KGHSH, CDR2 LQKENI. The CDR3 protein is CASSPQGGAGNTIYF. CDR3 in DNA: TGTGCCAGCTCACCCCAGGGGGGTGCTGGAAACACCATATATTTT.

In its sample, this clone was seen a few times. The chain links TRBV30 to TRBJ1-5; 7 bases align to TRBD1. The ends lost 7 bases at V and 2 bases at J; junction bases unmatched: 5. This CDR3 contains 13 residues. The germline V gene has CDR1 GTSNPN and CDR2 SVGIG (reference sequence). The CDR3 reads CASDRDGNQPQHF. CDR3 DNA: TGTGCCTCTGACAGGGATGGCAATCAGCCCCAGCATTTT.

V usage is TRBV6-7 and J usage is TRBJ2-7; D possibly corresponds to TRBD1 (6 bases). TRBV6-7 falls under the ORF class, with uncertain function. The V end was cut by 6 bases, the J end by 0 bases, with 9 bases between. This CDR3 is 13 amino acids long. The CDR3 DNA is TGTGCCAGCAGAGTACAGGGCTCCTACGAGCAGTACGTC. Protein sequence: CASRVQGSYEQYV.

The V call is TRBV15, the J call TRBJ1-1; the D is unclear. This CDR3 is 13 amino acids long. V lost 5 bases and J 5 bases, leaving 12 bases between the germline ends. Per germline, CDR1 LNHNV and CDR2 YYDKDF (reference sequence). The CDR3 coding sequence is TGTGCCACCAGCGTCCCGTGGAGGACTGAAGCTTTCTTT. Translating gives CATSVPWRTEAFF.

J is TRBJ2-3 and V is TRBV7-3; no clear D. The V end lost 3 bases, the J end lost 0 bases, and 4 bases lay between the germline ends. CDR1 is SGHTA and CDR2 is FQGTGA in the germline V gene. The CDR3 contains 13 residues. This CDR3 is CASSLGSTDTQYF. CDR3 DNA: TGTGCCAGCAGCTTGGGTAGCACAGATACGCAGTATTTT.